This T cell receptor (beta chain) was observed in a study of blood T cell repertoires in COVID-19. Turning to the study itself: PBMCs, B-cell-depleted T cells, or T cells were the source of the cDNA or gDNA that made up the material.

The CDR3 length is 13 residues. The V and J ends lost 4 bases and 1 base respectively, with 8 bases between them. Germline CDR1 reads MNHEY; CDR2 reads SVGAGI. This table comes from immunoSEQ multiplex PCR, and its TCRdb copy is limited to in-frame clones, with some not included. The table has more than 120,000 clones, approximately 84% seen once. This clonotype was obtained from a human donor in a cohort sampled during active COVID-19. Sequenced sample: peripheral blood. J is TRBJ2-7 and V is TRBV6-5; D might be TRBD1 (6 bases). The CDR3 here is CASSSGQSYEQYF. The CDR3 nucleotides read TGTGCCAGCAGTTCTGGACAGTCCTACGAGCAGTACTTC.